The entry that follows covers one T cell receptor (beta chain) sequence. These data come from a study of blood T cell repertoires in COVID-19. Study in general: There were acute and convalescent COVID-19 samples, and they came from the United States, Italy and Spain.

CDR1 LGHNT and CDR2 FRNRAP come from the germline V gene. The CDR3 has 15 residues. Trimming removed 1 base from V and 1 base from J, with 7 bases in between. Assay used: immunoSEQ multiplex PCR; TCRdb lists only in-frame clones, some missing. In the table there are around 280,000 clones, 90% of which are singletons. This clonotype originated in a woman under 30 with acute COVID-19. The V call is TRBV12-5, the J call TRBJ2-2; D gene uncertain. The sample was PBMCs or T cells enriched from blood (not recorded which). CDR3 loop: CASGLAHWNTGELFF. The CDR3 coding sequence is TGTGCTAGTGGTTTGGCCCACTGGAACACCGGGGAGCTGTTTTTT.